The clone carrying this T cell receptor (beta chain) was recorded many times. TCRdb redid the calling of the RACE reads with MiXCR, one entry per CDR3 protein. Counted here are approximately 32,000 distinct CDR3 sequences, 9.5% to 15% occurring once; the ten biggest clones make up around 1.9%. The CDR3 extends over 13 amino acids. Trimming removed 3 bases from V and 4 bases from J, with 9 bases in between. Germline CDR1 KGHSH, CDR2 LQKENI. The record originates from a study of human T cells and chemical hapten exposure. Study at large: Diphenylcyclopropenone, dosed weekly to the scalp, was given to patients throughout the approximately 23-week study.

Time point given: pre-sensitization, week 0. The treatment: therapeutic diphenylcyclopropenone sensitization with weekly scalp DPC. Whole blood, unfractionated, served as the material for total RNA extraction. The sequence was obtained from a woman aged 40 to 50 with alopecia areata. Some clones in this sample may be carry-over from other donors' samples. The sample was whole blood, taken in connection with sensitization to the hapten diphenylcyclopropenone (DPC). The J gene is TRBJ2-5, the V gene TRBV18, with D possibly being TRBD1 (7 bases). The CDR3 region has the DNA TGTGCCAGCTCACCGCGGGACAGAGAGACCCAGTACTTC. It yields the protein CASSPRDRETQYF.